Below are 24 T cell receptor beta chains sequenced from a single sample in a study of shared T cell receptors in the human thymus. TCRdb's copy holds only in-frame clones and misses some; the assay was immunoSEQ multiplex PCR. The table records fewer than 700,000 clones, roughly 90% of them present only once. Separately, the same data were catalogued under a study of human thymus T cells.

The specimen sequenced was thymocytes. These TCRs come from a boy in the first two years of life with a congenital heart defect.

The chain couples TRBV19 to TRBJ2-1; TRBD2 might be the D (6 bases). The germline V and J ends were trimmed by 4 bases and 3 bases, with 16 bases remaining between them. The CDR3 contains 16 residues. Per the germline V gene, CDR1 is LNHDA and CDR2 is SQIVND (reference sequence). The DNA for the CDR3 is TGTGCCAGTAGTAATATAGCGGAGGAGGGCTACAATGAGCAGTTCTTC. Its protein is CASSNIAEEGYNEQFF.

The chain links TRBV7-2 to TRBJ2-3; 7 bases match TRBD2. CDR1 SGHTA and CDR2 FQGNSA come from the germline V gene. The CDR3 is 16 residues long. V dropped 4 bases and J dropped 2; count of bases not matched to a gene: 9. The CDR3 loop is CASSWEGGSITDTQYF. The CDR3 coding sequence is TGTGCCAGCAGCTGGGAGGGCGGGAGTATCACAGATACGCAGTATTTT. Drawing the rest from reference TRBV7-2 and TRBJ2-3, the complete variable domain is GAGVSQSPSNKVTEKGKDVELRCDPISGHTALYWYRQSLGQGLEFLIYFQGNSAPDKSGLPSDRFSAERTGGSVSTLTIQRTQQEDSAVYLCASSWEGGSITDTQYFGPGTRLTVL.

The chain employs TRBV28 and TRBJ2-1; 12 bases match TRBD2. The CDR3 totals 18 residues. Trimming cost V 5 bases and J 7 bases; bases outside gene matches: 15. Germline loops: CDR1 MDHEN, CDR2 SYDVKM. Written as DNA, the CDR3 is TGTGCCAGCAGTCCAACGGGCCTAGCGGGAGGGCCTGGGAATGAGCAGTTCTTC. Translated: CASSPTGLAGGPGNEQFF.

The chain links TRBV4-1 to TRBJ2-2; 10 nucleotides line up with TRBD1. This CDR3 contains 17 residues. Germline V gene lookup returns CDR1 MGHRA and CDR2 YSYEKL. The V segment lost 1 base and the J segment 5 bases; nucleotides outside the gene matches: 7. The CDR3 coding sequence is TGCGCCAGCAGCCAAGGGGACAGGGGAGGGTCGACCGGGGAGCTGTTTTTT. Amino acid sequence: CASSQGDRGGSTGELFF.

V gene TRBV2 combines with J gene TRBJ1-3; D not resolved. Trimming shortened V by 3 bases and J by 2 bases, and 26 bases separated the two germline ends. The CDR3 length is 20 residues. Per germline, CDR1 SNHLY and CDR2 FYNNEI. The CDR3 DNA sequence: TGTGCCAGCAGTGAGTCTCGGTCGCTATACCTGAGTGCCCCTGGAAACACCATATATTTT. Protein: CASSESRSLYLSAPGNTIYF.

This sequence joins TRBV23-1 and TRBJ2-3; TRBD1 matches at 8 bases. TRBV23-1 is assigned to the ORF class and has an uncertain function. The CDR3 is 17 amino acids. Trimming took 0 bases from V and 6 from J; bases not matched to a gene: 11. The CDR3 DNA sequence: TGCGCCAGCAGTCAATCGATGGAGACAGGGGTTTGTGATACGCAGTATTTT. Protein sequence: CASSQSMETGVCDTQYF.

The chain joins TRBV6-5 to TRBJ2-3; the D gene is possibly TRBD2 (5 bases). CDR3 length equals 15 residues. V gave up 4 bases and J gave up 2 bases, with 13 bases separating them. Germline V gives CDR1 MNHEY, CDR2 SVGAGI. Here the CDR3 reads CASSFGLEATDTQYF. The CDR3 DNA sequence: TGTGCCAGCAGTTTCGGACTGGAGGCCACAGATACGCAGTATTTT.

The CDR3 DNA reads TGTGCCTGGAGTGGTGGACAGGGGCCCACCCTAGATGGGGCCAACGTCCTGACTTTC. The encoded protein is CAWSGGQGPTLDGANVLTF. This chain connects TRBV30 to TRBJ2-6, with 9 bases fitting TRBD1. V trimming: 1 base; J trimming: 3 bases; junction bases outside the gene matches: 13. Germline CDR1 is GTSNPN and CDR2 is SVGIG (reference sequence). The CDR3 runs 19 residues.

Only one count was recorded for this clone. V and J are TRBV5-4 and TRBJ2-5; 11 bases agree with TRBD2. Per germline, CDR1 SGHNT and CDR2 YYREEE (reference sequence). Trimming took 1 base from V and 5 from J; bases not matched to a gene: 7. The CDR3 sequence is 16 residues long. The CDR3 DNA is TGTGCCAGCAGCTTGAGTCGTAGCGGGAGGGCCGAGACCCAGTACTTC. This codes for CASSLSRSGRAETQYF.

The count of this clone is one. The chain employs TRBV10-1 and TRBJ2-1, with D perhaps TRBD2 (6 bases). The V end was cut by 7 bases, the J end by 1 base, with 17 bases between. Germline CDR1 is WNHNN and CDR2 is SYGVQD (reference sequence). This CDR3 spans 16 amino acids. The CDR3 coding sequence is TGCGCCAGCACTTTGTGGAGGGGAGTTTCCTACAATGAGCAGTTCTTC. Amino acids: CASTLWRGVSYNEQFF.

J is TRBJ2-7 and V is TRBV27; 11 bases fit TRBD1. CDR3 size: 16 residues. In germline, CDR1 is MNHEY, CDR2 SMNVEV (reference sequence). V gave up 5 bases and J gave up 7 bases; unmatched junction bases: 13. The CDR3 nucleotides are TGTGCCAGCAGTGCAGCCGCCGGACAGGGGGCCTGTGAGCAGTACTTC. It specifies CASSAAAGQGACEQYF.

The J gene is TRBJ1-1, the V gene TRBV4-1; TRBD1 matches 7 bases. Trimming cost V 0 bases and J 0 bases; bases outside gene matches: 13. The CDR3 totals 19 residues. The germline CDR1 and CDR2 sequences are MGHRA and YSYEKL. The CDR3 is CASSQESDREEEVNTEAFF. DNA of the CDR3: TGCGCCAGCAGCCAAGAATCCGACAGGGAGGAAGAGGTGAACACTGAAGCTTTCTTT.

V usage is TRBV5-1 and J usage is TRBJ2-7, with 8 bases fitting TRBD2. V was clipped by 4 bases and J by 0 bases; unmatched bases: 12. The CDR3 runs to 17 residues. The germline V gene has CDR1 SGHRS and CDR2 YFSETQ. The CDR3 here is CASSQDLSGKSSYEQYF. In DNA, the CDR3 is TGCGCCAGCAGCCAAGACCTTAGCGGGAAAAGCTCCTACGAGCAGTACTTC.

The chain has TRBV28 and TRBJ2-5; perhaps TRBD2 as D (8 bases). CDR1 is MDHEN and CDR2 is SYDVKM in the germline V gene. The CDR3 consists of 19 residues. V was clipped by 4 bases and J by 5 bases, with 29 bases between them. The CDR3, as DNA: TGTGCCAGCAGTTCAAACAGGGGTTTGTATGGTAGCGGGATGGAGACCCAGTACTTC. Translating gives CASSSNRGLYGSGMETQYF.

The rearrangement joins TRBV7-2 to TRBJ2-5, with TRBD2 matching over 13 bases. Looked up from germline, CDR1 is SGHTA and CDR2 is FQGNSA. With 5 bases clipped from V and 0 bases from J, the junction kept 9 bases outside the gene matches. This CDR3 is 18 amino acids long. The DNA of the CDR3 is TGTGCCAGCAGCCGTGGTGGGACTAGCGGGGACAACCAAGAGACCCAGTACTTC. Translating it yields CASSRGGTSGDNQETQYF.

This chain joins TRBV2 and TRBJ2-1; 7 bases align to TRBD2. The CDR3 length is 16 residues. V lost 7 bases to trimming and J lost 1 base; unmatched junction nucleotides: 10. Germline V gives CDR1 SNHLY, CDR2 FYNNEI. CDR3 coding DNA: TGTGCCAGCACTTCTGACCCGGGACTATCCTACAATGAGCAGTTCTTC. It is translated as CASTSDPGLSYNEQFF.

The chain recombines TRBV19 with TRBJ2-2; no firm D call. The CDR3 covers 17 residues. Trimming stripped 3 bases from V and 4 bases from J, with 18 bases between. CDR1 and CDR2 from the germline V gene are LNHDA and SQIVND (reference sequence). As DNA, the CDR3 is TGTGCCAGTAGTATTAAATCGTGGGCCCTTAGCACCGGGGAGCTGTTTTTT. The encoded protein is CASSIKSWALSTGELFF.

The gene calls are TRBV11-2 and TRBJ1-4; unclear D gene. The CDR3 loop spans 13 amino acids. The V end lost 1 base, the J end lost 8 bases, and 8 bases lay between the germline ends. The germline gives CDR1 SGHAT, CDR2 FQNNGV. The CDR3 sequence: CASSLVGSEKLFF. The DNA of the CDR3 is TGTGCCAGCAGCTTAGTCGGGAGCGAAAAACTGTTTTTT. Filled out from reference TRBV11-2 and TRBJ1-4, the complete variable domain reads EAGVAQSPRYKIIEKRQSVAFWCNPISGHATLYWYQQILGQGPKLLIQFQNNGVVDDSQLPKDRFSAERLKGVDSTLKIQPAKLEDSAVYLCASSLVGSEKLFFGSGTQLSVL.

The chain is built from TRBV28 and TRBJ2-7; 8 nucleotides match TRBD2. The ends lost 1 base at V and 3 bases at J; junction bases unmatched: 5. The CDR3 has 15 amino acids. Germline assignment: CDR1 MDHEN and CDR2 SYDVKM. CDR3 nucleotides: TGTGCCAGCAGTTTATCAACGGGAGGGCACTACGAGCAGTACTTC. Encoded protein: CASSLSTGGHYEQYF.

The chain joins TRBV4-1 to TRBJ2-7; 7 bases align to TRBD2. The CDR3 extends over 17 amino acids. The germline V gene has CDR1 MGHRA and CDR2 YSYEKL. J gave up 3 bases and V 0 bases, and 11 bases lay outside the gene matches. The CDR3 is CASSQDPTGLVDYEQYF. The CDR3, as DNA: TGCGCCAGCAGCCAAGACCCTACCGGACTAGTAGACTACGAGCAGTACTTC.

CDR3 DNA sequence: TGTGCCAGCAGGGGCCGCCCAGGGGCCAAAAACATTCAGTACTTC. Protein sequence: CASRGRPGAKNIQYF. The chain is built from TRBV7-2 and TRBJ2-4; D is possibly TRBD1 (5 bases). CDR1 and CDR2 from the germline V gene are SGHTA and FQGNSA. V lost 6 bases and J 1 base, leaving 13 bases between the germline ends. The CDR3 is made up of 15 amino acids. Drawing the rest from reference TRBV7-2 and TRBJ2-4, the complete variable domain is GAGVSQSPSNKVTEKGKDVELRCDPISGHTALYWYRQSLGQGLEFLIYFQGNSAPDKSGLPSDRFSAERTGGSVSTLTIQRTQQEDSAVYLCASRGRPGAKNIQYFGAGTRLSVL.

This clone came up once. The chain links TRBV5-1 to TRBJ2-7; 7 bases are shared with TRBD1. Germline V gene sequence: CDR1 SGHRS, CDR2 YFSETQ. The CDR3 has 14 amino acids. The V segment lost 4 bases and the J segment 1 base; nucleotides outside the gene matches: 5. CDR3 DNA sequence: TGCGCCAGCAGCAGAGGGACAGCTTCCTACGAGCAGTACTTC. Residues: CASSRGTASYEQYF.

The V gene is TRBV9, the J gene TRBJ2-1; 12 bases line up with TRBD2. V lost 6 bases, J lost 1 base, and 2 bases stayed unmatched. The V gene's germline CDR1 is SGDLS and CDR2 YYNGEE. The CDR3 has 15 residues. In DNA form, the CDR3 reads TGTGCCAGCACCCTAGCGGGAGGGTCCTACAATGAGCAGTTCTTC. It specifies CASTLAGGSYNEQFF. Together with reference TRBV9 and TRBJ2-1, the CDR3 gives the full variable domain: DSGVTQTPKHLITATGQRVTLRCSPRSGDLSVYWYQQSLDQGLQFLIQYYNGEERAKGNILERFSAQQFPDLHSELNLSSLELGDSALYFCASTLAGGSYNEQFFGPGTRLTVL.

The gene calls are TRBV2 and TRBJ2-7; weak D call: TRBD1 (6 bases). CDR3 size: 11 residues. In germline, CDR1 is SNHLY, CDR2 FYNNEI. The germline V and J ends were trimmed by 8 bases and 5 bases, with 10 bases remaining between them. The CDR3 loop reads CASAGVHEQYF. Written as DNA, the CDR3 is TGTGCCAGCGCAGGGGTCCACGAGCAGTACTTC.